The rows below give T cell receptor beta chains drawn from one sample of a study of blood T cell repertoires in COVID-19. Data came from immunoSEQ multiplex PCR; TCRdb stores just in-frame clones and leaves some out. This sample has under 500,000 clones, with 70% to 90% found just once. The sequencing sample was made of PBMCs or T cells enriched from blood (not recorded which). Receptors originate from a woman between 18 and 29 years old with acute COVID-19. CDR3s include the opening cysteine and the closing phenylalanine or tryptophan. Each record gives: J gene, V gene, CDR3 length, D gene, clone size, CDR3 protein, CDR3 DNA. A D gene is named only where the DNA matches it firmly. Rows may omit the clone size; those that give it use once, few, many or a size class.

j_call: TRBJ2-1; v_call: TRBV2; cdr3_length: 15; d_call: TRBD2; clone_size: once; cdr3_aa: CASPLGASGGDEQFF; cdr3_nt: TGTGCCAGCCCCCTGGGGGCTAGCGGGGGAGATGAGCAGTTCTTC
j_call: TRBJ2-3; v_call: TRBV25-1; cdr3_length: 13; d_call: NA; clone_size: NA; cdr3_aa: CASTPGLLVAQYF; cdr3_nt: TGTGCCAGCACACCGGGACTCCTAGTCGCGCAGTATTTT
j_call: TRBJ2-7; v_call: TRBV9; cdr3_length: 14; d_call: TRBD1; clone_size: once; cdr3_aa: CASSGTGGRDEQYF; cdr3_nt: TGTGCCAGCAGCGGAACAGGGGGCCGCGACGAGCAGTACTTC
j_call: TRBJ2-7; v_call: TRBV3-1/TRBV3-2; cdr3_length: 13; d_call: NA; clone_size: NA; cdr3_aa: CASSQGGNYEQYF; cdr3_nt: TGTGCCAGCAGCCAAGGAGGCAACTACGAGCAGTACTTC
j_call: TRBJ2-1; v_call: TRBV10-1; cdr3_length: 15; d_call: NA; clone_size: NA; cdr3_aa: CASSDRGGLGNEQFF; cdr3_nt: TGCGCCAGCAGTGATAGGGGGGGGCTGGGGAATGAGCAGTTCTTC
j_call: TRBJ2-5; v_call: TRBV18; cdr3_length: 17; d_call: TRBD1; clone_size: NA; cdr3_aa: CASSPPGLAGGKETQYF; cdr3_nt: TGTGCCAGCTCACCTCCCGGCCTGGCAGGGGGAAAAGAGACCCAGTACTTC
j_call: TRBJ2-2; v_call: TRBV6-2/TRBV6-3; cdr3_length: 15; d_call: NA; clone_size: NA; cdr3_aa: CASSWSGRGTGELFF; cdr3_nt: TGTGCCAGCAGTTGGTCGGGGAGAGGGACCGGGGAGCTGTTTTTT
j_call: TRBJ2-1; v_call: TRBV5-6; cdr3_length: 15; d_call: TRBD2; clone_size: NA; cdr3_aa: CASSSLAGGLNEQFF; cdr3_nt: TGTGCCAGCAGCTCATTAGCGGGGGGGTTGAATGAGCAGTTCTTC
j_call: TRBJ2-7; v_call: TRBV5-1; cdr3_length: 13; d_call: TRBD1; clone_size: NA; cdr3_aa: CASPRDRVVEQYF; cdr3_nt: TGCGCCAGCCCTCGGGACAGGGTCGTCGAGCAGTACTTC
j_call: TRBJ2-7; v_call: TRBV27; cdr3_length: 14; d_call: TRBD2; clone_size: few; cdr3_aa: CASSLDGTSSQQYF; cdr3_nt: TGTGCCAGCAGTTTAGATGGGACTAGCTCCCAGCAGTACTTC
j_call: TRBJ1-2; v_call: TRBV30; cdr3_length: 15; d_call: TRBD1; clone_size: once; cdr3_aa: CAWSEGVGGGYGYTF; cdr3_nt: TGTGCCTGGAGTGAAGGTGTAGGGGGCGGCTATGGCTACACCTTC
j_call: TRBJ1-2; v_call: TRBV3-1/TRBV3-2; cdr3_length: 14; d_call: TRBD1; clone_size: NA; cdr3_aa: CASSERGQEDGYTF; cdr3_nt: TGTGCCAGCAGCGAAAGAGGACAGGAGGATGGCTACACCTTC
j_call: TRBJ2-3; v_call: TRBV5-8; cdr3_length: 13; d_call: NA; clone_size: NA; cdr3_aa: CASSLRSPDTQYF; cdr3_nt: TGTGCCAGCAGCCTTAGGAGCCCGGATACGCAGTATTTT
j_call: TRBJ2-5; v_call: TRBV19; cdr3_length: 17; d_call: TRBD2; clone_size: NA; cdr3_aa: CASRRGGYERRQETQYF; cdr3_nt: TGTGCCAGTAGACGGGGAGGGTACGAACGACGCCAAGAGACCCAGTACTTC
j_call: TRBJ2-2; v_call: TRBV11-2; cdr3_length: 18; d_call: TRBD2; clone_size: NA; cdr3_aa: CASSLVYSGRGDTGELFF; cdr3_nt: TGTGCCAGCAGCTTAGTTTATAGCGGGAGAGGTGACACCGGGGAGCTGTTTTTT
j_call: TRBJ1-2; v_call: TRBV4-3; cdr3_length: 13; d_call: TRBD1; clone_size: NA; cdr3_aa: CASSDEGAYGYTF; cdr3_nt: TGCGCCAGCAGTGACGAGGGGGCGTATGGCTACACCTTC
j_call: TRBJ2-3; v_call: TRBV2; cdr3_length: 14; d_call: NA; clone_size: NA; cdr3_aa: CASRLETFTDTQYF; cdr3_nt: TGTGCCTCCCGGCTAGAAACCTTCACAGATACGCAGTATTTT
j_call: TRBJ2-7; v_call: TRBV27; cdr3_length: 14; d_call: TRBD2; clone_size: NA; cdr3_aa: CASTPLVGGGEQYF; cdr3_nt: TGTGCCAGCACCCCTTTGGTGGGCGGGGGGGAGCAGTACTTC
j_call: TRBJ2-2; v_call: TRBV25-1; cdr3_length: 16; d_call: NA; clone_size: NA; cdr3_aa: CASSERRSENTGELFF; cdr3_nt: TGTGCCAGCAGTGAAAGAAGATCAGAAAACACCGGGGAGCTGTTTTTT
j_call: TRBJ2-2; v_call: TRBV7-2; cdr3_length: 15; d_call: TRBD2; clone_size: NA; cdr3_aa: CASSPTSGSGGELFF; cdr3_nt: TGTGCCAGCAGCCCGACTAGCGGGAGCGGCGGGGAGCTGTTTTTT
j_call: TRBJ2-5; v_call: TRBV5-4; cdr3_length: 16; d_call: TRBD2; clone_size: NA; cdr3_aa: CASSLTSGMVLETQYF; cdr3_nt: TGTGCCAGCAGCCTGACTAGCGGGATGGTATTGGAGACCCAGTACTTC
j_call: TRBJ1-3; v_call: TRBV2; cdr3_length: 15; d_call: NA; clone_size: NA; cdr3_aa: CASRRDAISGNTIYF; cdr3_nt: TGTGCCAGCAGGCGGGACGCTATCTCTGGAAACACCATATATTTT
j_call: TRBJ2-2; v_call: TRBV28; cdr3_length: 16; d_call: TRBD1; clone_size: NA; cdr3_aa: CASRPRQGVSTGELFF; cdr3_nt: TGTGCCAGCAGGCCTCGACAGGGAGTGAGCACCGGGGAGCTGTTTTTT
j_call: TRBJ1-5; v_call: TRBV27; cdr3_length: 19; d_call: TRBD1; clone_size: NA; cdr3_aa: CASTSNPGQGYCDNQPQHF; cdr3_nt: TGTGCCAGCACCTCAAACCCGGGACAGGGTTATTGCGACAATCAGCCCCAGCATTTT
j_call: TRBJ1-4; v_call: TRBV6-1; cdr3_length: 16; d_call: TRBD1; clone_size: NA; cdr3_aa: CASSATLTGGREKLFF; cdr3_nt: TGTGCCAGCAGTGCAACCCTGACAGGGGGCCGAGAAAAACTGTTTTTT
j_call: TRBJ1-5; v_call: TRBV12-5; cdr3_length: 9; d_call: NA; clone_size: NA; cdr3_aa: CASGSPQHF; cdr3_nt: TGTGCTAGTGGGTCACCCCAGCATTTT
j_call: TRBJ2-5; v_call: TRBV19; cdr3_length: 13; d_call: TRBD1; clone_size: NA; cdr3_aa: CASTGTGGETQYF; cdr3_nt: TGTGCCAGTACTGGGACAGGGGGAGAGACCCAGTACTTC
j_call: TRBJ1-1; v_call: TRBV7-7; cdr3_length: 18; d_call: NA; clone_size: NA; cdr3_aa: CASSLARNRTFMNTEAFF; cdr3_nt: TGTGCTAGCAGCTTAGCCAGGAACAGGACCTTCATGAACACTGAAGCTTTCTTT
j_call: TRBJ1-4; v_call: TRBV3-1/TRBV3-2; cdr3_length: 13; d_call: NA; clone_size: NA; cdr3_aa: CASSLLLREKLFF; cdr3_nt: TGTGCCAGCAGCCTCCTCCTCAGGGAAAAACTGTTTTTT
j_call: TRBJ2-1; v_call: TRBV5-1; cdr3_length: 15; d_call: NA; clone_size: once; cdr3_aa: CASSFEGSPGNEQFF; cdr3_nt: TGCGCCAGCAGCTTTGAGGGATCACCCGGAAATGAGCAGTTCTTC